The T cell receptor beta chain under discussion was sequenced for a study of neoadjuvant nivolumab and ipilimumab in lung cancer. Overall study findings and caveats: Resected tumors had greater TCR richness and clonality than uninvolved lung. Pretherapy blood TCR richness correlated positively with resected tumor richness.

Using immunoSEQ multiplex PCR, the repertoire was profiled, and TCRdb retains in-frame clones only, with some absent. The table records fewer than 4,500 clones, around 73% of them present only once. Trimming removed 6 bases from V and 6 bases from J, with 14 bases in between. Germline V gene lookup returns CDR1 MDHEN and CDR2 SYDVKM. The length of the CDR3 is 13 residues. With respect to this clone: Antigen unknown.

V is TRBV28 and J is TRBJ2-5; TRBD2 is a possible D gene (6 bases). The sequence was collected from an adult with non-small cell lung cancer. The sequencing here drew on adjacent normal lung tissue, taken after neoadjuvant nivolumab, alone or with ipilimumab, at or shortly before surgery. The CDR3 nucleotides are TGTGCCAGCAGCAAGACTAGTACGCAGACCCAGTACTTC. Residues: CASSKTSTQTQYF.